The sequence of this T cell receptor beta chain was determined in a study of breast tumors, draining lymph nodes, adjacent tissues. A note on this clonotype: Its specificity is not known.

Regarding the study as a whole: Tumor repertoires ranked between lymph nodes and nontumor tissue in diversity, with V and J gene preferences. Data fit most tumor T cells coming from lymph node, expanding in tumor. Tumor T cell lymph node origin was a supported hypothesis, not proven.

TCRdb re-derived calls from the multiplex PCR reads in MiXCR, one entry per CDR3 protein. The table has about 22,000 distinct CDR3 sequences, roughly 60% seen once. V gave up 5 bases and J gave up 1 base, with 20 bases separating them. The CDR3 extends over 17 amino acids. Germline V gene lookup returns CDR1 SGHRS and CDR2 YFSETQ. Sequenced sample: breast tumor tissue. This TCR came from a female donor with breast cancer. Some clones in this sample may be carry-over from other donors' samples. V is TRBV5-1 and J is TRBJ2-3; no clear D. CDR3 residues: CASRLPQSHGGTDTQYF. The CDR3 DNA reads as TGCGCCAGCAGACTACCACAGAGCCACGGAGGCACAGATACGCAGTATTTT.